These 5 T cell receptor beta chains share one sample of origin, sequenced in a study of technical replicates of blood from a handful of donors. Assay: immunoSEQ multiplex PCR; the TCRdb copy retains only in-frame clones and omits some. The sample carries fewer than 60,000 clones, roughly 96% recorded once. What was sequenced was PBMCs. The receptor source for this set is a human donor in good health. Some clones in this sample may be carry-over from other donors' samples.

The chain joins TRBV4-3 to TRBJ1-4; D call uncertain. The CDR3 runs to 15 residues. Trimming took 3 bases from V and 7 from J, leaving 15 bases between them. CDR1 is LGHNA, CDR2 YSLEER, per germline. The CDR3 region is CASSHLDRAGEKLFF. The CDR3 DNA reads TGCGCCAGCAGCCACCTGGACCGCGCGGGTGAAAAACTGTTTTTT.

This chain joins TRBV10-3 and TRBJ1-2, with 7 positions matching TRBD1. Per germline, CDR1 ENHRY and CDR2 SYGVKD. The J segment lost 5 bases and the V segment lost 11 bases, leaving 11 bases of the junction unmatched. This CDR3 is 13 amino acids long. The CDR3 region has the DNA TGTGCCGTCGGGTTAGGGGACAGTTATGGCTACACCTTC. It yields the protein CAVGLGDSYGYTF.

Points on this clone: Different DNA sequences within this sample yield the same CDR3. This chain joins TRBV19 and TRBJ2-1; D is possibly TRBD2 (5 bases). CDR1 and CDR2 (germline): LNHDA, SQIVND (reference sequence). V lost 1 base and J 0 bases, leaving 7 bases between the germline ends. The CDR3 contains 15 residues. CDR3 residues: CASSIAGSSYNEQFF. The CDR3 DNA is TGTGCCAGTAGTATAGCGGGGAGCTCCTACAATGAGCAGTTCTTC.

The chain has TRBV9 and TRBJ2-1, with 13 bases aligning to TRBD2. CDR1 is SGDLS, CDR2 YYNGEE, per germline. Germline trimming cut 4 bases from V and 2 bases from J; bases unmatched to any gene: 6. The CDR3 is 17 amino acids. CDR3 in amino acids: CASSPGLAGLPYNEQFF. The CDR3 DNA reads TGTGCCAGCAGCCCGGGACTAGCGGGGCTTCCCTACAATGAGCAGTTCTTC.

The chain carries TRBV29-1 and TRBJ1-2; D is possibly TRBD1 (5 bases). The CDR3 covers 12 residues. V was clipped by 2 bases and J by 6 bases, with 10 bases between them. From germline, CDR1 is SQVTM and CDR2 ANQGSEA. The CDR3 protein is CSVESQGNGYTF. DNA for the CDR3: TGCAGCGTTGAATCCCAGGGTAATGGCTACACCTTC.